Listed below are T cell receptor beta chains from one sample, sequenced in a study of spatial heterogeneity in lung cancer. MiXCR, run by TCRdb on the 5' RACE reads, gives a single entry per CDR3 protein. The table lists around 98,000 distinct CDR3 sequences, 15% to 20% of them singletons. The sample in question was PBMCs, obtained at follow-up. The receptor set was obtained from a male donor with early-stage non-small cell lung cancer. Both conserved end residues are part of each CDR3. The order of the fields is V gene, J gene, D gene, clone size, CDR3 DNA, CDR3 protein. A D gene is named only where the DNA matches it firmly. Not every row has a clone size; where given, it reads once, few, many or a size class.

V: TRBV27; J: TRBJ2-1; D: -; size: many; DNA: TGTGCCAGCCGTACTGTGGCGACTGAGCAGTTCTTC; CDR3: CASRTVATEQFF
V: TRBV2; J: TRBJ2-5; D: -; size: -; DNA: TGTGCCAGCAGAGAAGGCGGCCAAGAGACCCAGTACTTC; CDR3: CASREGGQETQYF
V: TRBV24-1; J: TRBJ2-3; D: TRBD2; size: -; DNA: TGTGCCACCAGTGAGATTAGCGGGGGGCGCACAGATACGCAGTATTTT; CDR3: CATSEISGGRTDTQYF
V: TRBV20-1; J: TRBJ2-4; D: TRBD2; size: -; DNA: TGCAGTGCGACAACTAGCGGATCCGAGGCCAAAAACATTCAGTACTTC; CDR3: CSATTSGSEAKNIQYF
V: TRBV6-5; J: TRBJ1-1; D: -; size: -; DNA: TGTGCCAGCAGTTACTCGATGAACAGTAACACTGAAGCTTTCTTT; CDR3: CASSYSMNSNTEAFF
V: TRBV7-6; J: TRBJ2-1; D: TRBD1; size: -; DNA: TGTGCCAGCAGCGATAGACCAGGGACAGTCTACAATGAGCAGTTCTTC; CDR3: CASSDRPGTVYNEQFF
V: TRBV7-9; J: TRBJ2-7; D: -; size: many; DNA: TGTGCCAGCAGCCTGTCGACAGGTCGGGGCGAGCAGTACTTC; CDR3: CASSLSTGRGEQYF
V: TRBV24-1; J: TRBJ2-3; D: -; size: -; DNA: TGTGCCACCGGGGACCTGAGGGCGGCAGATACGCAGTATTTT; CDR3: CATGDLRAADTQYF
V: TRBV5-1; J: TRBJ2-1; D: -; size: -; DNA: TGCGCCAGCACCATTGGTGTGGCAGGGCTTACCATGGGCAATGAGCAGTTCTTC; CDR3: CASTIGVAGLTMGNEQFF
V: TRBV20-1; J: TRBJ1-2; D: TRBD1; size: few; DNA: TGCAGTGCTAAAAACAGGGGGGATGGCTACACCTTC; CDR3: CSAKNRGDGYTF
V: TRBV12-3/TRBV12-4; J: TRBJ2-3; D: -; size: medium-sized; DNA: TGTGCCAGCAGTTATTCAGATTTAACAGATACGCAGTATTTT; CDR3: CASSYSDLTDTQYF
V: TRBV29-1; J: TRBJ1-1; D: TRBD1; size: -; DNA: TGCAGCGCCGGGACAGGGGGCACTGAAGCTTTCTTT; CDR3: CSAGTGGTEAFF
V: TRBV9; J: TRBJ2-1; D: TRBD2; size: few; DNA: TGTGCCAGCAACGAGCGGGGCCTCTACAATGAGCAGTTCTTC; CDR3: CASNERGLYNEQFF
V: TRBV19; J: TRBJ2-1; D: TRBD2; size: -; DNA: TGTGCCAGTAGTGATCGCACTAGCGGGTACTACAATGAGCAGTTCTTC; CDR3: CASSDRTSGYYNEQFF
V: TRBV25-1; J: TRBJ1-6; D: TRBD1; size: -; DNA: TGTGCCAGCATCCGGACAGGGGTGGCCCTAGGCAATTCACCCCTCCACTTT; CDR3: CASIRTGVALGNSPLHF
V: TRBV5-6; J: TRBJ1-2; D: -; size: -; DNA: TGTGCCAGCAGCTTACAGACAGGCTACACCTTC; CDR3: CASSLQTGYTF
V: TRBV18; J: TRBJ2-3; D: -; size: -; DNA: TGTGCCAGCTCACCACCGCAGGAAATGGGCACAGATACGCAGTATTTT; CDR3: CASSPPQEMGTDTQYF
V: TRBV6-5; J: TRBJ2-3; D: -; size: few; DNA: TGTGCCAGCAGCCTGTTAGGTACGCAGTATTTT; CDR3: CASSLLGTQYF
V: TRBV27; J: TRBJ1-5; D: TRBD1; size: -; DNA: TGTGCCAGCAGCCAGACAGGGCTTTATAGCAATCAGCCCCAGCATTTT; CDR3: CASSQTGLYSNQPQHF
V: TRBV24-1; J: TRBJ2-1; D: TRBD2; size: many; DNA: TGTGCCACCAGTGGGTCTAGCGGGAGCTCCTACAATGAGCAGTTCTTC; CDR3: CATSGSSGSSYNEQFF
V: TRBV7-8; J: TRBJ2-4; D: -; size: -; DNA: TGTGCCAGCAGCTTAGCAGGGACCGGGGTCAAGCAAAACATTCAGCACTTC; CDR3: CASSLAGTGVKQNIQHF
V: TRBV5-1; J: TRBJ1-2; D: -; size: -; DNA: TGCGCCAGCAGCTTGGACCTCCCAAACTATGGCTACACCTTC; CDR3: CASSLDLPNYGYTF
V: TRBV6-1; J: TRBJ2-1; D: -; size: -; DNA: TGTGCCAGCAGTGCGCTCCGAAGGGGGAATGAGCAGTTCTTC; CDR3: CASSALRRGNEQFF
V: TRBV7-9; J: TRBJ1-2; D: -; size: few; DNA: TGTGCCAGCAGCTTTGGCACTAACTATGGCTACACCTTC; CDR3: CASSFGTNYGYTF
V: TRBV18; J: TRBJ2-5; D: -; size: many; DNA: TGTGCCAGCTCACCGACAGCCCACCACGAAGAGACCCAGTACTTC; CDR3: CASSPTAHHEETQYF
V: TRBV5-1; J: TRBJ2-3; D: -; size: few; DNA: TGCGCCAGCAGCTTGGACCGAAGGGGCACAGATACGCAGTATTTT; CDR3: CASSLDRRGTDTQYF
V: TRBV7-2; J: TRBJ2-1; D: TRBD2; size: -; DNA: TGTGCCAGCAGCATACCCTTAGCGGGTGCCTACAATGAGCAGTTCTTC; CDR3: CASSIPLAGAYNEQFF
V: TRBV4-1; J: TRBJ1-2; D: TRBD1; size: -; DNA: TGCGCCAGCAGGGAAGGACAGGGGCAACATGGCTACACCTTC; CDR3: CASREGQGQHGYTF
V: TRBV6-7; J: TRBJ2-5; D: -; size: -; DNA: TGTGCCAGCAGTTACAGGCAGGGGGGAGAGACCCAGTACTTC; CDR3: CASSYRQGGETQYF
V: TRBV5-6; J: TRBJ1-1; D: TRBD1; size: few; DNA: TGTGCCAGCAGCTACGGGACAGGGGCGTTTCGAGCTTTCTTT; CDR3: CASSYGTGAFRAFF
V: TRBV6-5; J: TRBJ2-4; D: -; size: many; DNA: TGTGCCAGCAGTTACTCAGGCAGAGCCAAAAACATTCAGTACTTC; CDR3: CASSYSGRAKNIQYF
V: TRBV9; J: TRBJ2-3; D: -; size: many; DNA: TGTGCCAGCAGCGTAGGAGGTCTAACAGATACGCAGTATTTT; CDR3: CASSVGGLTDTQYF
V: TRBV7-2; J: TRBJ2-5; D: -; size: -; DNA: TGTGCCAGCAGCTTAGACGGGGCCAGGGAGGAGACCCAGTACTTC; CDR3: CASSLDGAREETQYF
V: TRBV20-1; J: TRBJ2-7; D: TRBD2; size: many; DNA: TGCAGTGCTGGCCCGACTAGCGGGGCTTACGAGCAGTACTTC; CDR3: CSAGPTSGAYEQYF
V: TRBV30; J: TRBJ2-7; D: -; size: many; DNA: TGTGCCTGGAGTGCCGGTGTCGACCAGTACTTC; CDR3: CAWSAGVDQYF
V: TRBV14; J: TRBJ2-7; D: -; size: few; DNA: TGTGCCAGCAGCCAATCTGGCTACGAGCAGTACTTC; CDR3: CASSQSGYEQYF
V: TRBV5-6; J: TRBJ2-1; D: -; size: -; DNA: TGTGCCAGCAGCTTGGAAGTTAGCGGAGGCTCCTACAATGAGCAGTTCTTC; CDR3: CASSLEVSGGSYNEQFF
V: TRBV6-5; J: TRBJ1-2; D: TRBD1; size: -; DNA: TGTGCCAGCAGATTCGGGACAGGGGATGGCTACACCTTC; CDR3: CASRFGTGDGYTF
V: TRBV9; J: TRBJ1-2; D: TRBD1; size: -; DNA: TGTGCCAGCAGCAGGACAGGGAACTATGGCTACACCTTC; CDR3: CASSRTGNYGYTF
V: TRBV29-1; J: TRBJ1-1; D: -; size: few; DNA: TGCAGCGTTGAAGGGGGAGTAGGGGGCACTGAAGCTTTCTTT; CDR3: CSVEGGVGGTEAFF
V: TRBV12-3/TRBV12-4; J: TRBJ2-2; D: -; size: few; DNA: TGTGCCAGCAGCCTCGATCCGGGAGCCTTGATCGGGGAGCTGTTTTTT; CDR3: CASSLDPGALIGELFF
V: TRBV20-1; J: TRBJ2-1; D: TRBD2; size: many; DNA: TGCAGTGCTAGTATACTAGCGGGAGGGCCGACAGTCTCCTACAATGAGCAGTTCTTC; CDR3: CSASILAGGPTVSYNEQFF
V: TRBV5-4; J: TRBJ1-6; D: -; size: -; DNA: TGTGCCAGCAGCTCCCGTGGGACCACGTCACCCCTCCACTTT; CDR3: CASSSRGTTSPLHF
V: TRBV30; J: TRBJ2-7; D: -; size: -; DNA: TGTGCCTGGAGTTCGAGGCGCTACTACGAGCAGTACTTC; CDR3: CAWSSRRYYEQYF
V: TRBV5-1; J: TRBJ2-7; D: -; size: -; DNA: TGCGCCAGCAGCCTTAAGACAGGAGAGCAGTACTTC; CDR3: CASSLKTGEQYF
V: TRBV27; J: TRBJ1-1; D: -; size: -; DNA: TGTGCCAGCAGTCCTGTCGACAGAATGAACACTGAAGCTTTCTTT; CDR3: CASSPVDRMNTEAFF
V: TRBV10-3; J: TRBJ2-1; D: -; size: -; DNA: TGTGCCACCGAAACTCGAACGGGAACCTCCTACAATGAGCAGTTCTTC; CDR3: CATETRTGTSYNEQFF
V: TRBV7-9; J: TRBJ1-2; D: -; size: many; DNA: TGTGCCAGCAGCCAAGTGGGGCAGCCGGAGCGTGGCTACACCTTC; CDR3: CASSQVGQPERGYTF
V: TRBV19; J: TRBJ2-1; D: -; size: many; DNA: TGTGCCAGTAGTATGAGCGGTTCCTACAATGAGCAGTTCTTC; CDR3: CASSMSGSYNEQFF
V: TRBV18; J: TRBJ1-1; D: TRBD1; size: -; DNA: TGTGCCAGCTCACGCCTGGGGACAGGGGGCTATAACACTGAAGCTTTCTTT; CDR3: CASSRLGTGGYNTEAFF
V: TRBV9; J: TRBJ2-6; D: -; size: few; DNA: TGTGCCAGCAGCGTGCAGACTTCTGGGGCCAACGTCCTGACTTTC; CDR3: CASSVQTSGANVLTF
V: TRBV6-2/TRBV6-3; J: TRBJ2-7; D: TRBD2; size: few; DNA: TGTGCCAGCAGCTCCGCCGCTAGCGGGTCCTACGAGCAGTACTTC; CDR3: CASSSAASGSYEQYF
V: TRBV7-2; J: TRBJ1-5; D: -; size: -; DNA: TGTGCCAGCAGCTTTGACGAAAAACAGCCCCAGCATTTT; CDR3: CASSFDEKQPQHF
V: TRBV10-3; J: TRBJ2-1; D: -; size: -; DNA: TGTGCCATCAGTGAGAGGGCTTCGGGCTCCTACAATGAGCAGTTCTTC; CDR3: CAISERASGSYNEQFF
V: TRBV7-9; J: TRBJ2-3; D: -; size: -; DNA: TGTGCCAGCAGTCGTAGCACAGATACGCAGTATTTT; CDR3: CASSRSTDTQYF